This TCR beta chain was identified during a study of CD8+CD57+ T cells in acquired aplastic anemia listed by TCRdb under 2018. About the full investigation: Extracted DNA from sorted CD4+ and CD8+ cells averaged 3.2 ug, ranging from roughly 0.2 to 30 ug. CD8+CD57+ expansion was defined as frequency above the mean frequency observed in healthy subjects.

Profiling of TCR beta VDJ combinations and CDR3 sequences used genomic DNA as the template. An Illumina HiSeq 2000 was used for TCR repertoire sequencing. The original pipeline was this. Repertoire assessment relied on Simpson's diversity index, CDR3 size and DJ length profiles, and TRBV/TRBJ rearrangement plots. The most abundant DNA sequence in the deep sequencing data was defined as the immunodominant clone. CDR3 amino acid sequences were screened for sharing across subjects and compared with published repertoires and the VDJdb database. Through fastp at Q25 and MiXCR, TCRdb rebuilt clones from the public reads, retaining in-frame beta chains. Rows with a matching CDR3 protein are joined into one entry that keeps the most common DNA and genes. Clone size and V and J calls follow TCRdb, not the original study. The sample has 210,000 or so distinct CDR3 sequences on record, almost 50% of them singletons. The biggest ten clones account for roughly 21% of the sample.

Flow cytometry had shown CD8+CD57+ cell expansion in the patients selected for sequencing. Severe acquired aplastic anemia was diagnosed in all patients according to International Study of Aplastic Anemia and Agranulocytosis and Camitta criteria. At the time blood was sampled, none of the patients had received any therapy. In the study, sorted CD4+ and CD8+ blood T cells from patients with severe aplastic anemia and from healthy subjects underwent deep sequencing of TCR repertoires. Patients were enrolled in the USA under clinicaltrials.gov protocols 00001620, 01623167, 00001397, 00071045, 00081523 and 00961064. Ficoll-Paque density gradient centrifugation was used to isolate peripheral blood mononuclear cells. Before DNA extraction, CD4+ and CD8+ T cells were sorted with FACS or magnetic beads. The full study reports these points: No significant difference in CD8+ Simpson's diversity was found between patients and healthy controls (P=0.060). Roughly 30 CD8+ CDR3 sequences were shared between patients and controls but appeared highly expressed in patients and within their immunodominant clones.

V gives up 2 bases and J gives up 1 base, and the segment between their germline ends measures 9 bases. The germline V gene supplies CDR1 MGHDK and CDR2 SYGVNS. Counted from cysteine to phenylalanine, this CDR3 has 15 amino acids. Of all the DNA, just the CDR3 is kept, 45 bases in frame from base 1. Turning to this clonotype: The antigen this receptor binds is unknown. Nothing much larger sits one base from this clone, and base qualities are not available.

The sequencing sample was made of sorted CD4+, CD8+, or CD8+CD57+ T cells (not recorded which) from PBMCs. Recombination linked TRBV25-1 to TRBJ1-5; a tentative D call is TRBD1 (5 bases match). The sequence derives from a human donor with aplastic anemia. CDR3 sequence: CASSEGGESNQPQHF. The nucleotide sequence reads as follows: TGTGCCAGCAGTGAAGGAGGGGAGAGCAATCAGCCCCAGCATTTT. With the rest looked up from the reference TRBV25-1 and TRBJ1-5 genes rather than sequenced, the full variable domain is EADIYQTPRYLVIGTGKKITLECSQTMGHDKMYWYQQDPGMELHLIHYSYGVNSTEKGDLSSESTVSRIRTEHFPLTLESARPSHTSQYLCASSEGGESNQPQHFGDGTRLSIL.